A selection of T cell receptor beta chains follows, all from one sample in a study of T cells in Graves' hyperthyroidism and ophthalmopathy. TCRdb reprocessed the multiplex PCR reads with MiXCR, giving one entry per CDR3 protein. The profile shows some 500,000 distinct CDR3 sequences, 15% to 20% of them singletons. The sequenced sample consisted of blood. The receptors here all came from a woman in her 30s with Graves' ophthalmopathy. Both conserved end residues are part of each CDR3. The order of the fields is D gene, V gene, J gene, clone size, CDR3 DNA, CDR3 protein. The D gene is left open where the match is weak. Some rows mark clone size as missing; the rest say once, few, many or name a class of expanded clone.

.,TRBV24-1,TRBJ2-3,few,TGTGCCACCAGTGTCCGATGGGGCTTTCGCGAGGCAGATACGCAGTATTTT,CATSVRWGFREADTQYF
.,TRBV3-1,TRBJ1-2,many,TGTGCCAGCAGCCAAGACGGAGGGGATGGCTACACCTTC,CASSQDGGDGYTF
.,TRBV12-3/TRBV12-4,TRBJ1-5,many,TGTGCCAGCAGTTTAACAGGGATGGATCAGCCCCAGCATTTT,CASSLTGMDQPQHF
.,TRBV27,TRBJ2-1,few,TGTGCCAGCAGTTTAGGAGCGGGTCGAAATGAGCAGTTCTTC,CASSLGAGRNEQFF
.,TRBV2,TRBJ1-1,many,TGTGCCAGCACCCGAGCGGAGATGAACACTGAAGCTTTCTTT,CASTRAEMNTEAFF
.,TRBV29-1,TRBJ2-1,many,TGCAGCGTCTTAGGGACCGCGAGCTCCTACAATGAGCAGTTCTTC,CSVLGTASSYNEQFF
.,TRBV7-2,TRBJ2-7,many,TGTGCCAGCAACCCCGGGACTTCGGCCTCCGAGCAGTACTTC,CASNPGTSASEQYF
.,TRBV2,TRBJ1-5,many,TGTGCCAGCAGTGGAGACGGATATCAGCCCCAGCATTTT,CASSGDGYQPQHF
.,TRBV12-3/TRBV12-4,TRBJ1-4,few,TGTGCCAGCAGTTTGATCGTTTCTGATGAAAAACTGTTTTTT,CASSLIVSDEKLFF
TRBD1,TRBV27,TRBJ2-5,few,TGTGCCAGCAGTTCTTATGGGACAGCACAAGAGACCCAGTACTTC,CASSSYGTAQETQYF
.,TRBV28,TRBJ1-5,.,TGTGCCAGCAGTTCAAACCAGGGGTTGCGTCAGCCCCAGCATTTT,CASSSNQGLRQPQHF
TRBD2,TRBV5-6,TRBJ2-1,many,TGTGCCAGCAGCTTGGCCGAGACTAGCGGGAACAATGAGCAGTTCTTC,CASSLAETSGNNEQFF
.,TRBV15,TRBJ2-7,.,TGTGCCACCAGCAGAGCAGGGTTCGGCTACGAGCAGTACTTC,CATSRAGFGYEQYF
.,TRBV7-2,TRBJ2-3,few,TGTGCCAGCAGCTTCGGGGGCTACCCCCCCACAGATACGCAGTATTTT,CASSFGGYPPTDTQYF
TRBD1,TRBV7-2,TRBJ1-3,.,TGTGCCAGCAGCCCATGGACAGGTTTTGGAAACACCATATATTTT,CASSPWTGFGNTIYF
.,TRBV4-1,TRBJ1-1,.,TGCGCCAGCAGCCAAAAGGGGGTGAGGAACACTGAAGCTTTCTTT,CASSQKGVRNTEAFF
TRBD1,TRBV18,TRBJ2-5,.,TGTGCCAGCTCGGACAGGGGGACAAAGGAGACCCAGTACTTC,CASSDRGTKETQYF
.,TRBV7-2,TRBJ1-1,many,TGTGCCAGCAGCTTAGCGAGAGTTGAAGCTTTCTTT,CASSLARVEAFF
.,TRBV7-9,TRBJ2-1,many,TGTGCCAGCAGCTTCATAAGCCCTCTCGGTGAGCAGTTCTTC,CASSFISPLGEQFF
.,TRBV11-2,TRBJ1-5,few,TGTGCCAGCAGCGACTGGGACGCGAATCAGCCCCAGCATTTT,CASSDWDANQPQHF
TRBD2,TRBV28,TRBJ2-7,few,TGTGCCAGCAGTTTGCCGGGGACTAGCGGGAGTTACGGCGAGCAGTACTTC,CASSLPGTSGSYGEQYF
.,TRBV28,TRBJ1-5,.,TGTGCCACCTACCCCGGGACGGAAACCAATCAGCCCCAGCATTTT,CATYPGTETNQPQHF
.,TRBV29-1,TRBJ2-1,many,TGCAGCGTTCCACATACGGGGCTTAATGAGCAGTTCTTC,CSVPHTGLNEQFF
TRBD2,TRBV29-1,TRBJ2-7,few,TGCAGCGTTGAGTTGTCTAGCGGGAGTTACGAGCAGTACTTC,CSVELSSGSYEQYF
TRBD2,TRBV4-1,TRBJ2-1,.,TGCGCCAGCAGCCTCAAAGACAGGGTTGAAATGGCGGGAGGGCCGGATGAGCAGTTCTTC,CASSLKDRVEMAGGPDEQFF
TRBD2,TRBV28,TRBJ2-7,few,TGTGCCAGCAGTTTCCCTCGGGGGGGAAATTACGAGCAGTACTTC,CASSFPRGGNYEQYF
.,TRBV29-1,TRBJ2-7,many,TGCAGCGTTCAATTGGGGTCCCGCTACGAGCAGTACTTC,CSVQLGSRYEQYF
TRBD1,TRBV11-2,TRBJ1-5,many,TGTGCCAGCAGCAAAGGGACAGGCAATCAGCCCCAGCATTTT,CASSKGTGNQPQHF
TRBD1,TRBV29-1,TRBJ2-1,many,TGCAGCGTTGAAGCTCCCAAGGAGACAGGGATCATCGACAATGAGCAGTTCTTC,CSVEAPKETGIIDNEQFF
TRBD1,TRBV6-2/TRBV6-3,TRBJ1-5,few,TGTGCCAGCAGAGACAGGGGCAGTCAGCCCCAGCATTTT,CASRDRGSQPQHF
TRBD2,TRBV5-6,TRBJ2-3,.,TGTGCCAGCAGCTTTTGGACTAGCGCCACAGATACGCAGTATTTT,CASSFWTSATDTQYF
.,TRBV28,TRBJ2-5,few,TGTGCCAGCAGTTCGCCTCGGACCCGAGGGGAGACCCAGTACTTC,CASSSPRTRGETQYF
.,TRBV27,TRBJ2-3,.,TGTGCCAGCAGTTTAACCCAAGGCACAGATACGCAGTATTTT,CASSLTQGTDTQYF
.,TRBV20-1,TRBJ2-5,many,TGCAGTGCTAGAGGTTCTGAAATACAAGAGACCCAGTACTTC,CSARGSEIQETQYF
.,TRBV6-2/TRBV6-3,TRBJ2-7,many,TGTGCCAGCAGTTTACCGGGAACACACTCCTACGAGCAGTACTTC,CASSLPGTHSYEQYF
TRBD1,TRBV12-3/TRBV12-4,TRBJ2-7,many,TGTGCCAGCAGTTCGTCTAACAGGGGATTCTACGAGCAGTACTTC,CASSSSNRGFYEQYF
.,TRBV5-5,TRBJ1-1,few,TGTGCCAGCAGCTTGACAGTATACACTGAAGCTTTCTTT,CASSLTVYTEAFF
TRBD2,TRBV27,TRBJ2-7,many,TGTGCCAGCAGTCCGATTCCGACTAGCGGATACGAGCAGTACTTC,CASSPIPTSGYEQYF
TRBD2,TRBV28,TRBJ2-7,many,TGTGCTAGCAGTTTAGTAGCGGGAGTCGGGCACGAGCAGTACTTC,CASSLVAGVGHEQYF
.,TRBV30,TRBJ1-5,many,TGTGCCTGGAGTGTTGGAAAGCTGAAAAACAATCAGCCCCAGCATTTT,CAWSVGKLKNNQPQHF
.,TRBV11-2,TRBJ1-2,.,TGTGCCAGCAGCTTAGGTGGCCCCTCACCTCATGGCTACACCTTC,CASSLGGPSPHGYTF
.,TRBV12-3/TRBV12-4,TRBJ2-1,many,TGTGCCAGCAGCCGATCCTACAATGAGCAGTTCTTC,CASSRSYNEQFF